Described below is a single T cell receptor beta chain sequence and its context. Its specificity is not known. The repertoire was sequenced with immunoSEQ multiplex PCR; TCRdb's copy has only in-frame clones and lacks some. The data hold over 70,000 clones, with 65% to 80% observed a single time. These data come from a study of T cell responses to AZD1222 COVID-19 vaccine. This CDR3 region has 16 residues. The V gene's germline CDR1 is LGHDT and CDR2 YNNKEL (reference sequence). Trimming cost V 0 bases and J 7 bases, with 15 bases left between them. Study-wide results and caveats: In a largely white British group with more females than males, clonal diversity was possibly underestimated. A reported finding is that nearly half of spike-specific TCRs target unmutated variant regions. Sampling that yielded the repertoires occurred only after the peak T cell response. Two AZD1222 administrations were followed by greater Spike-specific TCR breadth and depth.

Sequenced here: peripheral blood, sampled 28 days after the second dose of the MenACWY control vaccine. This clonotype originated in an adult who received the MenACWY meningococcal vaccine as a control. The chain has TRBV3-1 (or the pseudogene TRBV3-2) and TRBJ2-2; tentative D call: TRBD2 (5 bases). CDR3 region: CASSQERTGVIGELFF. DNA of the CDR3: TGTGCCAGCAGCCAAGAACGGACCGGGGTTATCGGGGAGCTGTTTTTT.